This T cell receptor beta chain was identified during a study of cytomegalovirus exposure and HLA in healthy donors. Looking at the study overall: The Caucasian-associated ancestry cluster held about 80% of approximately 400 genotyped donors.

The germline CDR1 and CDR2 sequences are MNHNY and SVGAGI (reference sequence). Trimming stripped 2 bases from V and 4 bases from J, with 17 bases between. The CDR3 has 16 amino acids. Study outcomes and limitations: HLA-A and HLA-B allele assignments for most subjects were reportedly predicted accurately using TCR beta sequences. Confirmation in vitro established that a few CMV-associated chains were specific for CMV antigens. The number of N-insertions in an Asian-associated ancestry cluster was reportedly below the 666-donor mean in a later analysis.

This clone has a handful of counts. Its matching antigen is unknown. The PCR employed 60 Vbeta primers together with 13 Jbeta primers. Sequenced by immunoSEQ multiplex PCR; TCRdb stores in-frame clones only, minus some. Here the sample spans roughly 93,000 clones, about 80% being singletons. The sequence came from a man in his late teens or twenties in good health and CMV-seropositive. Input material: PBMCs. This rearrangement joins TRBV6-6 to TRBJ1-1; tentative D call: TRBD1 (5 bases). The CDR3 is CASSYPLNRGVTEAFF. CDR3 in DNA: TGTGCCAGCAGTTACCCCCTAAACCGGGGGGTCACTGAAGCTTTCTTT.